This record concerns one T cell receptor (beta chain) sequence. These data are taken from a study of blood T cell repertoires in COVID-19. At the level of the study: Acute-phase and convalescent COVID-19 samples originated in the United States, Italy and Spain. PBMCs, B-cell-depleted T cells, or T cells were the source of the cDNA or gDNA that made up the material.

Original processing methods: How many nucleated cells were present was estimated from reference gene primer amplification. The protocol was immunoSEQ multiplex PCR, while the TCRdb copy is restricted to in-frame clones and leaves out a portion. D and trimming come from the DNA, and the V and J calls and clone size come from that table. The top ten hold 3% of the sample, which has 200,000 to 300,000 clones, around 90% seen once. Specimen: peripheral blood. The clonotype was recovered from a man in his late teens or twenties with active or convalescent COVID-19.

CDR3 nucleotide sequence: TGTGCCAGATCGGTGGCAGGGGTCGGCTACACCTTC. This codes for CARSVAGVGYTF. The rearrangement uses TRBV2 and TRBJ1-2, with TRBD1 as a possible D gene (6 bases). Germline lookup yields CDR1 SNHLY and CDR2 FYNNEI. Between the trimmed V and J ends, which lost 9 bases and 8 bases, there was a span of 16 bases. The CDR3 runs 12 residues.